The clone carrying this T cell receptor (beta chain) was observed a few times. Antigen unknown. The CDR3 loop spans 18 amino acids. With 2 bases clipped from V and 7 bases from J, the junction kept 8 bases outside the gene matches. The germline gives CDR1 MNHEY, CDR2 SVGEGT. Template switching introduced a universal primer site, and the cDNA bore unique molecular identifiers. TCRdb itself ran the 5' RACE reads through MiXCR, one entry per CDR3 protein. The data contain 420,000 or so distinct CDR3 sequences, around a sixth of them seen just once; the ten biggest clones take up around 10%. The sample originates from a study of identical twins. General study points: Cord blood's abundant beta clonotypes had fewer insertions, unlike memory repertoires. Conclusions relied on cross-sectional statistical analysis, not following the same donors. Less excess twin sharing appeared in beta out-of-frame sequences.

Sequences were obtained from naive T cells sorted from blood. The rearrangement links TRBV6-2 or TRBV6-3 to TRBJ2-2, with TRBD2 identical over 15 bases. The sequence derives from a man aged 45-65 years in good health. The CDR3 loop reads CASSYRTSGREKVGELFF. As DNA, the CDR3 is TGTGCCAGCAGTTACCGGACTAGCGGGAGGGAGAAGGTCGGGGAGCTGTTTTTT.